This T cell receptor beta chain was documented in a study of T cell changes during pregnancy in multiple sclerosis. Clones were read by immunoSEQ multiplex PCR, and TCRdb kept only the in-frame ones, dropping some. Here the sample spans around 56,000 clones, approximately 91% being singletons. Trimming removed 1 base from V and 6 bases from J, with 9 bases in between. Germline loops: CDR1 SGHVS, CDR2 FNYEAQ. This CDR3 has 14 residues. The TCR originated in a female donor with multiple sclerosis, enrolled in a pregnancy study. This chain links TRBV7-6 with TRBJ2-2; D unclear. The sequencing used peripheral blood, collected after pregnancy. The CDR3 protein is CASSLGSSAGELFF. The CDR3 region has the DNA TGTGCCAGCAGCTTAGGTAGCAGCGCCGGGGAGCTGTTTTTT.